This T cell receptor (beta chain) was sequenced during a study of T-cell memory formation after mild COVID-19. Study-wide background: Largely donor-specific TCR clusters were found. Findings of the study overall: The CD4+ clones that contracted clustered mainly within CM and EM, and the CD8+ clones concentrated in EMRA.

With constant-segment primers, 5'RACE yielded cDNA libraries of TCR alpha and TCR beta that carried sample barcodes and UMIs. TCRdb re-called the 5' RACE reads through MiXCR, storing one row per CDR3 protein. The top ten hold about 23% of the sample, which has more than 250,000 distinct CDR3 sequences, about 16% seen once. Per germline, CDR1 DFQATT and CDR2 SNEGSKA (reference sequence). Trimming took 0 bases from V and 8 from J; bases not matched to a gene: 11. The length of the CDR3 is 16 residues. This clonotype has a handful of counts. Its antigen is as yet unknown. The chain links TRBV20-1 to TRBJ2-1; TRBD2 aligns across 9 bases. The sequence was obtained from a man aged 18 to 29 who had mild COVID-19 (a few samples of this study predate the infection). Cell type and time point are not known. The sequencing sample was made of PBMCs or a T cell subset sorted from them (not recorded which). The CDR3: CSAREAGGPSVDEQFF. CDR3 coding DNA: TGCAGTGCTAGAGAAGCGGGGGGTCCCTCTGTGGATGAGCAGTTCTTC.